This TCR beta chain was recovered during a study of shared clonotypes between healthy human individuals. Looking at the study overall: Each donor contributed plates that comprised three CD4 naive, three CD4 memory, two CD8 naive and one CD8 memory.

About this clone: Antigen specificity is unknown.

This CDR3 comprises 14 residues. The V gene end was trimmed by 8 bases and the J gene end by 0 bases; junction bases not matched to a gene: 9. Germline V gene data show CDR1 as SQVTM and CDR2 as ANQGSEA. TCRdb's copy holds only in-frame clones and misses some; the assay was immunoSEQ multiplex PCR. Among about 1.5 million clones listed, 95% to 99% were seen once. Whole-study findings and limits: The diversity represented, both genetic and in exposure history, was limited by few donors.

The material sequenced was naive CD4+ T cells sorted from blood. Subset given: CD45RA+ positively selected. This clonotype originated in a man aged 25-45 years in good health. The chain recombines TRBV29-1 with TRBJ1-1; TRBD1 matches at 7 bases. CDR3 region: CSQRTGLMNTEAFF. For the CDR3, the DNA is TGCAGCCAACGGACAGGCCTAATGAACACTGAAGCTTTCTTT.